This T cell receptor beta chain was documented in a study of cytomegalovirus exposure and HLA in healthy donors. Amplification used 60 Vbeta primers and 13 Jbeta primers. The repertoire was sequenced with immunoSEQ multiplex PCR; TCRdb's copy has only in-frame clones and lacks some. Among approximately 200,000 clones listed, nearly 80% were seen once. The germline CDR1 and CDR2 sequences are SGHAT and FQNNGV. This CDR3 comprises 16 residues. V lost 4 bases to trimming and J lost 7 bases, with 20 bases between them. The source of this sequence is a woman in her twenties or thirties in good health and CMV-seropositive. The chain has TRBV11-2 and TRBJ2-1; possible D gene TRBD2, 5 bases. The sample was PBMCs. Written as DNA, the CDR3 is TGTGCCAGCAGCTCAAAACCCGGGAACTTAGGGAATGAGCAGTTCTTC. This encodes CASSSKPGNLGNEQFF.